This entry features one T cell receptor beta chain sequence. Per the original methods: Estimated nucleated cell counts came from reference gene primer amplification. Assay used: immunoSEQ multiplex PCR; TCRdb lists only in-frame clones, some missing. That table gives V, J and clone size, and the DNA gave D and trimming. This sample has around 72,000 clones, with roughly 76% found just once. This entry comes from a study of blood T cell repertoires in COVID-19. Background on the study: Researchers got acute and convalescent COVID-19 samples from the United States, Italy and Spain. PBMCs, B-cell-depleted T cells, or T cells provided the cDNA or gDNA that made up the material.

This CDR3 has 17 residues. J was trimmed by 4 bases and V by 5 bases; bases with no gene match: 11. Germline assignment: CDR1 SGHVT and CDR2 SQSDAQ. The V call is TRBV7-4, the J call TRBJ2-5; 12 nucleotides line up with TRBD2. The TCR comes from a woman in her sixties or seventies with acute or convalescent COVID-19. Sequenced input: peripheral blood. The CDR3 coding sequence is TGTGCCAGCAGCCCTAGCGGGAGGGAGAAGGTAACAGAGACCCAGTACTTC. Amino acids: CASSPSGREKVTETQYF.